This entry concerns a single T cell receptor beta chain. This entry is derived from a study of blood T cell repertoires in COVID-19. V lost 0 bases to trimming and J lost 2 bases; unmatched junction nucleotides: 10. The CDR3 spans 17 residues. CDR1 SNHLY and CDR2 FYNNEI come from the germline V gene. Clones were sequenced by immunoSEQ multiplex PCR, and TCRdb holds only the in-frame ones, with some missing. The data show hundreds of thousands of clones, with approximately 90% seen just once and roughly 4% held by the top ten. The receptor's source is a woman under 40 with acute or convalescent COVID-19. The V and J genes are TRBV2 and TRBJ2-7, with TRBD1 identical over 7 bases. The sample comprised peripheral blood. The CDR3 reads CASSEAGIRDRAYEQYF. CDR3 nucleotides: TGTGCCAGCAGTGAAGCAGGGATCCGGGACAGAGCCTACGAGCAGTACTTC.